A selection of T cell receptor beta chains follows, all from one sample in a study of T-cell memory formation after mild COVID-19. TCRdb used MiXCR to reprocess the 5' RACE reads, holding one entry per CDR3 protein. The sample has 400,000 or so distinct CDR3 sequences, about 20% seen once; the top ten hold about 8.8%. Sequencing was performed on PBMCs or a T cell subset sorted from them (not recorded which). The source is an adult woman who had mild COVID-19 (a few samples of this study predate the infection). Cell type and time point are not known. Each CDR3 is given with its conserved first and last residue.

v_gene: TRBV29-1; j_gene: TRBJ1-5; CDR3aa: CSSPKGCPGVGNQPQHF
v_gene: TRBV12-3/TRBV12-4; j_gene: TRBJ1-5; CDR3aa: CASSLFRRGLLGTGPQHF
v_gene: TRBV7-2; j_gene: TRBJ2-2; CDR3aa: CASSPPARLNTGELFF
v_gene: TRBV20-1; j_gene: TRBJ1-2; CDR3aa: CSARVEGYTF
v_gene: TRBV20-1; j_gene: TRBJ1-5; CDR3aa: CSASRTVNQPQHF
v_gene: TRBV12-3/TRBV12-4; j_gene: TRBJ2-7; CDR3aa: CASSRTSGYSYEQYF
v_gene: TRBV12-3/TRBV12-4; j_gene: TRBJ2-1; CDR3aa: CASSPSGKTYNEQFF
v_gene: TRBV25-1; j_gene: TRBJ1-4; CDR3aa: CASSGRGAPEKLFF
v_gene: TRBV9; j_gene: TRBJ2-1; CDR3aa: CASSPPGPPYNEQFF
v_gene: TRBV5-1; j_gene: TRBJ2-3; CDR3aa: CASSSLAGADTQYF
v_gene: TRBV7-2; j_gene: TRBJ1-1; CDR3aa: CASGFYLGTEAFF
v_gene: TRBV6-5; j_gene: TRBJ2-1; CDR3aa: CASSPSMLVSYNEQFF
v_gene: TRBV24-1; j_gene: TRBJ2-3; CDR3aa: CATSDVGLSYTDTQYF
v_gene: TRBV5-1; j_gene: TRBJ2-3; CDR3aa: CASSLGRGLITDTQYF
v_gene: TRBV18; j_gene: TRBJ2-5; CDR3aa: CASSLHRDKETQYF
v_gene: TRBV5-5; j_gene: TRBJ2-7; CDR3aa: CASSLRRGPYEQYF
v_gene: TRBV20-1; j_gene: TRBJ1-5; CDR3aa: CSARQGGNQPQHF
v_gene: TRBV7-2; j_gene: TRBJ2-1; CDR3aa: CASSLDRGEAYNEQFF
v_gene: TRBV2; j_gene: TRBJ2-1; CDR3aa: CASTRDSNNEQFF
v_gene: TRBV30; j_gene: TRBJ2-1; CDR3aa: CAWSEASYNEQFF
v_gene: TRBV7-9; j_gene: TRBJ2-3; CDR3aa: CASSFREYTDTQYF
v_gene: TRBV3-1; j_gene: TRBJ1-5; CDR3aa: CASSQNGAVPGQPQHF
v_gene: TRBV3-1; j_gene: TRBJ1-4; CDR3aa: CASSPRDLGGEKLFF
v_gene: TRBV20-1; j_gene: TRBJ2-1; CDR3aa: CSASGRAVPYNEQFF
v_gene: TRBV11-3; j_gene: TRBJ1-3; CDR3aa: CASSLVSSNTIYF
v_gene: TRBV5-1; j_gene: TRBJ1-1; CDR3aa: CASSIGLNTEAFF
v_gene: TRBV27; j_gene: TRBJ2-1; CDR3aa: CASSPPGIGYNEQFF
v_gene: TRBV19; j_gene: TRBJ1-1; CDR3aa: CASRRPEGAEAFF
v_gene: TRBV3-1; j_gene: TRBJ2-7; CDR3aa: CASSQVSSYEQYF
v_gene: TRBV9; j_gene: TRBJ2-3; CDR3aa: CASSHRTGGIDTQYF
v_gene: TRBV12-3/TRBV12-4; j_gene: TRBJ1-2; CDR3aa: CASSLTGGEVYGYTF
v_gene: TRBV6-5; j_gene: TRBJ1-4; CDR3aa: CASSWLTNEKLFF
v_gene: TRBV6-1; j_gene: TRBJ2-3; CDR3aa: CASSISGGTTDTQYF
v_gene: TRBV12-3/TRBV12-4; j_gene: TRBJ1-6; CDR3aa: CASTRTVSVNSPLHF